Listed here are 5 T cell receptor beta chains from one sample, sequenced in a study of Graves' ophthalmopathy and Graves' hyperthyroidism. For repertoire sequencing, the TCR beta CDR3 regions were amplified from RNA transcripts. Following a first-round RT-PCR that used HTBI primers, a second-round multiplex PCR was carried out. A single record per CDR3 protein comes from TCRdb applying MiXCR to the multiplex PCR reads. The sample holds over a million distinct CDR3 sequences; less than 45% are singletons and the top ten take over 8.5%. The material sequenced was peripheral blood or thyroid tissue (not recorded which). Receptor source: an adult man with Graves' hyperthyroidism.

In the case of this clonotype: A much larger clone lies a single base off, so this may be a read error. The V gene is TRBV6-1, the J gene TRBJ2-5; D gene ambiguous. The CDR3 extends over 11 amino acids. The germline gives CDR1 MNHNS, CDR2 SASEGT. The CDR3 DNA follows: TGTGCCTGCAGTCACAAGGAGACCCAGTACTTC. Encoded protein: CACSHKETQYF.

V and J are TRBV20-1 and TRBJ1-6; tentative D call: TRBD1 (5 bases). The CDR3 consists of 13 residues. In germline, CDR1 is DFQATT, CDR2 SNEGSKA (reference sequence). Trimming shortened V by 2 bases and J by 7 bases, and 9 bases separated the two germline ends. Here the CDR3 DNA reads TGCAGTGCTAGACATTCAGGGAATTCACCCCTCCACTTT. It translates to CSARHSGNSPLHF.

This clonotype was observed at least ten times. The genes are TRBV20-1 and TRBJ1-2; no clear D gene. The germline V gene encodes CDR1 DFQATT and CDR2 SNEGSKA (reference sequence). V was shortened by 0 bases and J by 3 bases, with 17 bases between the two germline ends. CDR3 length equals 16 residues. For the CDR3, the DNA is TGCAGTGCTAGAGACGCGACGATCCCCTCGCACTATGGCTACACCTTC. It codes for CSARDATIPSHYGYTF.

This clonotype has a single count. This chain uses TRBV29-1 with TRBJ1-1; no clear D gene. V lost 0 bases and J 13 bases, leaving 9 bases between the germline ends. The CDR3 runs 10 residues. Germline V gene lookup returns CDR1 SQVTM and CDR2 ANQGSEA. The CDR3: CSVEDRDVFF. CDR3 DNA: TGCAGCGTTGAAGACCGGGATGTTTTCTTT.

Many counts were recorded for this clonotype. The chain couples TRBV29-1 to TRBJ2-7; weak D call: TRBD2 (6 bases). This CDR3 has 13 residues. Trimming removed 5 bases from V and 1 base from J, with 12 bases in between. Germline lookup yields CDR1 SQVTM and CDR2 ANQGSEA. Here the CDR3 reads CSVPGSRSYEQYF. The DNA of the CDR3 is TGCAGCGTTCCCGGGAGTCGGTCCTACGAGCAGTACTTC.